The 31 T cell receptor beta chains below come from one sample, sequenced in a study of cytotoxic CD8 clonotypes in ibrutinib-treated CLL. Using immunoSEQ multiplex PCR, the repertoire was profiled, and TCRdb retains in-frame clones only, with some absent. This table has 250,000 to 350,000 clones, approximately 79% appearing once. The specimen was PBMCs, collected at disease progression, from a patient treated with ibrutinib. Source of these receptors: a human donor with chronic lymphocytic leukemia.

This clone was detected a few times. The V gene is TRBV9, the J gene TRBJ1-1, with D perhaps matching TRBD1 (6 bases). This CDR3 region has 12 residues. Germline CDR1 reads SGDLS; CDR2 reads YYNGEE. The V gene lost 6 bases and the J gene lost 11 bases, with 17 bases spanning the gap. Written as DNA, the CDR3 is TGTGCCAGCACCTGGTTGGACAGAGGGGCTTTCTTT. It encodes CASTWLDRGAFF.

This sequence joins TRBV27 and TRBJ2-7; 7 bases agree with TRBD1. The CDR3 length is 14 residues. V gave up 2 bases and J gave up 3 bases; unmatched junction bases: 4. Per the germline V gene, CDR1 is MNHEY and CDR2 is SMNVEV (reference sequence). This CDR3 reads CASSLRDSHYEQYF. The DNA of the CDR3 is TGTGCCAGCAGTTTACGGGACAGCCACTACGAGCAGTACTTC.

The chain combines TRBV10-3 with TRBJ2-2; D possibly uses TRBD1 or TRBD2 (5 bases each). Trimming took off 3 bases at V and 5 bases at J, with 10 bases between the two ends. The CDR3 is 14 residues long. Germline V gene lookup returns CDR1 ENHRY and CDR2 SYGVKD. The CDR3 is CAISEEGLTGELFF. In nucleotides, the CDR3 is TGTGCCATCAGTGAAGAGGGGTTGACCGGGGAGCTGTTTTTT.

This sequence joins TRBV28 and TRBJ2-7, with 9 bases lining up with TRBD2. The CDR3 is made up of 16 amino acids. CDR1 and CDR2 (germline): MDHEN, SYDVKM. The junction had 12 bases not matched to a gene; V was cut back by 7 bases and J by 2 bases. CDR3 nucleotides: TGTGCCAGCAACGAGGGGGGTGCTAGCGGGACCTACGAGCAGTACTTC. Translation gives CASNEGGASGTYEQYF.

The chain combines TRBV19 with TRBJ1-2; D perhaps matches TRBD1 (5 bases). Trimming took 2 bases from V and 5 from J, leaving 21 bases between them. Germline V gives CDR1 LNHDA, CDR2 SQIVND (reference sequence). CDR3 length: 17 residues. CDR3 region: CASSIRPFGGVGYGYTF. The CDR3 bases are TGTGCCAGTAGTATAAGGCCCTTCGGAGGGGTTGGTTATGGCTACACCTTC.

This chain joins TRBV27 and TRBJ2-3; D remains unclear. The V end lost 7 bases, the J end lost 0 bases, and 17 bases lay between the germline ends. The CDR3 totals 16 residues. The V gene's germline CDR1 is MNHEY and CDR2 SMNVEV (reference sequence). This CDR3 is CASKVLQAASTDTQYF. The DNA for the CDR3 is TGTGCCAGCAAAGTGCTCCAGGCGGCCAGCACAGATACGCAGTATTTT.

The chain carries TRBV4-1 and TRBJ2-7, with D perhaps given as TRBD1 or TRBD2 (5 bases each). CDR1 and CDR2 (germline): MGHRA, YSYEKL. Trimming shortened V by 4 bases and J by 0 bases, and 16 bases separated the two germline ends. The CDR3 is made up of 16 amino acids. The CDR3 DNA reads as TGCGCCAGCAGCCCAGGGACCCATAGTTCCTCCTACGAGCAGTACTTC. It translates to CASSPGTHSSSYEQYF.

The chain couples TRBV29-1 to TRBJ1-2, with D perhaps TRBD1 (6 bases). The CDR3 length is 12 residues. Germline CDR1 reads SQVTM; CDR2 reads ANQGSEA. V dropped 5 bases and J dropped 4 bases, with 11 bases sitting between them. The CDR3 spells CSVPDRIYGYTF. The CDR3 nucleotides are TGCAGCGTTCCCGACAGGATCTATGGCTACACCTTC.

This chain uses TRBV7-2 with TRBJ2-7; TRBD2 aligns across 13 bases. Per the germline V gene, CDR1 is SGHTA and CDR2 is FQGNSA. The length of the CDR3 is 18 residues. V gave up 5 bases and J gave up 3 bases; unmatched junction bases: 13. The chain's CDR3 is CASSQPTSGRASLYEQYF. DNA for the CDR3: TGTGCCAGCAGCCAACCCACTAGCGGGAGGGCCTCGCTCTACGAGCAGTACTTC.

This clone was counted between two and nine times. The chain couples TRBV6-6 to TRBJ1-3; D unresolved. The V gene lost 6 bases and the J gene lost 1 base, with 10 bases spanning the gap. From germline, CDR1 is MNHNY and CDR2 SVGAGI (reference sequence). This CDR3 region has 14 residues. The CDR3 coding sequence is TGTGCCAGCAGCCGGAGGGAATCTGGAAACACCATATATTTT. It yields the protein CASSRRESGNTIYF.

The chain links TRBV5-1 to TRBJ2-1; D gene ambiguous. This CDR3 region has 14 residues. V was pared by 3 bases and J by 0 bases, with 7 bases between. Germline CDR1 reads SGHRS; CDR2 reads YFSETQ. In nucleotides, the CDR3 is TGCGCCAGCAGCTCCACAGCCTCCTACAATGAGCAGTTCTTC. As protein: CASSSTASYNEQFF.

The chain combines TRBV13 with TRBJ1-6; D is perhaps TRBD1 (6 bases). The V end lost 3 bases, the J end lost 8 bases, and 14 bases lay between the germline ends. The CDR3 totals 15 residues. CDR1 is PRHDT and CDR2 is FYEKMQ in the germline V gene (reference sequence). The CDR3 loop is CASSLGARVDSPLHF. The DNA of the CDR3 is TGTGCCAGCAGCTTGGGGGCTCGGGTCGATTCACCCCTCCACTTT.

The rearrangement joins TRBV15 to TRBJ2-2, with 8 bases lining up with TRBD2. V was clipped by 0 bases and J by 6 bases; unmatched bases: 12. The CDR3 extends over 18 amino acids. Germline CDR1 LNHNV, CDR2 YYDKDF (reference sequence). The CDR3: CATSRESAAAAGAGELFF. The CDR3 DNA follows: TGTGCCACCAGCAGAGAGTCCGCCGCGGCAGCGGGAGCCGGGGAGCTGTTTTTT.

The CDR3 region is CASSSTGFRQPQHF. DNA for the CDR3: TGTGCCAGCAGTTCGACAGGGTTTCGTCAGCCCCAGCATTTT. The J gene is TRBJ1-5, the V gene TRBV27, with 7 positions matching TRBD1. Germline V gives CDR1 MNHEY, CDR2 SMNVEV (reference sequence). The CDR3 extends over 14 amino acids. J lost 6 bases, V lost 4 bases, and 6 bases had no gene match.

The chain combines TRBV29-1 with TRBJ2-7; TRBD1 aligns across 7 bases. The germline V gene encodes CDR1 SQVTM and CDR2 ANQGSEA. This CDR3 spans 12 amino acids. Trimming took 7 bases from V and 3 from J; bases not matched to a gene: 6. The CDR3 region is CSAQGEIYEQYF. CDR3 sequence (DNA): TGCAGCGCCCAGGGGGAGATCTACGAGCAGTACTTC.

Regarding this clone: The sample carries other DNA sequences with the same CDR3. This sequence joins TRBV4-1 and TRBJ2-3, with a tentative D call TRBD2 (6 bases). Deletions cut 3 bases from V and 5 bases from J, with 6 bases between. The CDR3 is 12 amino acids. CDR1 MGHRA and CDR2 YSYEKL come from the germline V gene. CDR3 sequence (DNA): TGCGCCAGCAGCCAGGGGGGAGATACGCAGTATTTT. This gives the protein CASSQGGDTQYF.

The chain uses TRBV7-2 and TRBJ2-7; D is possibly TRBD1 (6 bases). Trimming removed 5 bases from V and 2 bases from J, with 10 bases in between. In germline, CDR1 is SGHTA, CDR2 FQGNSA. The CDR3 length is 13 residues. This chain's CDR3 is CASSDTGTYEQYF. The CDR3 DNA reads TGTGCCAGCAGCGACACAGGGACCTACGAGCAGTACTTC.

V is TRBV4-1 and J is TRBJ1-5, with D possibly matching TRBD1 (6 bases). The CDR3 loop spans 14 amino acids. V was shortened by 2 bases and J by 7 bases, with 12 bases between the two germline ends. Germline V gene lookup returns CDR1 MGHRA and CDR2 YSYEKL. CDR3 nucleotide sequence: TGCGCCAGCAGCCAACGACAGGTAAGACAGCCCCAGCATTTT. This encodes CASSQRQVRQPQHF.

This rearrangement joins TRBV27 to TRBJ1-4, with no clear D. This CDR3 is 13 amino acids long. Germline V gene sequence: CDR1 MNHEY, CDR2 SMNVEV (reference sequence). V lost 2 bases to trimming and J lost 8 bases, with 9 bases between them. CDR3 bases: TGTGCCAGCAGTTTACGATGGAGAGAAAAACTGTTTTTT. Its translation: CASSLRWREKLFF.

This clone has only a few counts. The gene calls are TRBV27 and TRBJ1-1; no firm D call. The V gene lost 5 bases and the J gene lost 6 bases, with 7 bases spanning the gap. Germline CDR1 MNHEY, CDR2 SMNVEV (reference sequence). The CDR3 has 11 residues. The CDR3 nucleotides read TGTGCCAGCAGTGGGCGGGCTGAAGCTTTCTTT. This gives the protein CASSGRAEAFF.

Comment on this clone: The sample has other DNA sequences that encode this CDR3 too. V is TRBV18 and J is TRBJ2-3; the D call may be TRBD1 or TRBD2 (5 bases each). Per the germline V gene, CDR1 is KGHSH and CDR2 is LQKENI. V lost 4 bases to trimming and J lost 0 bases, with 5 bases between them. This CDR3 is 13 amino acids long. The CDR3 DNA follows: TGTGCCAGCTCACGGGACAGCACAGATACGCAGTATTTT. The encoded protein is CASSRDSTDTQYF. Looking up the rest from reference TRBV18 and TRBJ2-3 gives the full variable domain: NAGVMQNPRHLVRRRGQEARLRCSPMKGHSHVYWYRQLPEEGLKFMVYLQKENIIDESGMPKERFSAEFPKEGPSILRIQQVVRGDSAAYFCASSRDSTDTQYFGPGTRLTVL.

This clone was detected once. CDR3 coding DNA: TGTGCCAGTCGCCCCGGGGCAGGGACACCCTACGAGCAGTACTTC. This translates into CASRPGAGTPYEQYF. The V and J genes are TRBV19 and TRBJ2-7; D is perhaps TRBD1 (6 bases). CDR1 and CDR2 (germline): LNHDA, SQIVND (reference sequence). This CDR3 contains 15 residues. With 8 bases removed from V and 2 bases from J, the gap between germline ends came to 19 bases.

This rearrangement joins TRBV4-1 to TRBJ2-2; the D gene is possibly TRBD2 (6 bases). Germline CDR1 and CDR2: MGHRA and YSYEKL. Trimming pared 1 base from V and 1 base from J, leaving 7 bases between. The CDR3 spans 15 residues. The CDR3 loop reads CASSQGLENTGELFF. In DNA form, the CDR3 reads TGCGCCAGCAGCCAAGGACTAGAGAACACCGGGGAGCTGTTTTTT.

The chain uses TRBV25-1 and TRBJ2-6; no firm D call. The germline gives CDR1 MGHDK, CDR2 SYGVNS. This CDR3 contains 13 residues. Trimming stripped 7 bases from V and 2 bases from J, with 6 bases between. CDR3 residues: CASTVAGANVLTF. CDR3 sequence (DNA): TGTGCCAGCACCGTTGCTGGGGCCAACGTCCTGACTTTC. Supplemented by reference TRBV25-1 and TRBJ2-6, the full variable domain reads EADIYQTPRYLVIGTGKKITLECSQTMGHDKMYWYQQDPGMELHLIHYSYGVNSTEKGDLSSESTVSRIRTEHFPLTLESARPSHTSQYLCASTVAGANVLTFGAGSRLTVL.

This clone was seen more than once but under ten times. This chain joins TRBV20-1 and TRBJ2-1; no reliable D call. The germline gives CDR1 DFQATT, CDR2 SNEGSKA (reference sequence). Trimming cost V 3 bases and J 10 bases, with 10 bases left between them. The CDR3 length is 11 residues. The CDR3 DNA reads TGCAGTGCTAGGGACGCCGCGGAGCAGTTCTTC. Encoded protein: CSARDAAEQFF.

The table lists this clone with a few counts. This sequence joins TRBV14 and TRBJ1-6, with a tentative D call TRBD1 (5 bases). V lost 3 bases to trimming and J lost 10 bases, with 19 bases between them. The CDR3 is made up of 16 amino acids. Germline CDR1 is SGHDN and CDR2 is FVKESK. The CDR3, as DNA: TGTGCCAGCAGCCACGGTACCGGGGGGATCACCTCACCCCTCCACTTT. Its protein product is CASSHGTGGITSPLHF.

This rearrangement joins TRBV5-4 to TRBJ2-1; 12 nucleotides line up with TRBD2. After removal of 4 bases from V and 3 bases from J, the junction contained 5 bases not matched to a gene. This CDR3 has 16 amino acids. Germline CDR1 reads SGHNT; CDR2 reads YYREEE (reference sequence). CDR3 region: CASSNGLAGLYNEQFF. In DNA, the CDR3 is TGTGCCAGCAGCAACGGACTAGCGGGGCTCTACAATGAGCAGTTCTTC.

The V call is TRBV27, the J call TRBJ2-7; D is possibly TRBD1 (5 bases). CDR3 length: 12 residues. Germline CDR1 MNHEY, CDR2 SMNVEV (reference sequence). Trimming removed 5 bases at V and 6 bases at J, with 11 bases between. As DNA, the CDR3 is TGTGCCAGCAGTCCAGGGTTGGGCGAGCAGTACTTC. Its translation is CASSPGLGEQYF.

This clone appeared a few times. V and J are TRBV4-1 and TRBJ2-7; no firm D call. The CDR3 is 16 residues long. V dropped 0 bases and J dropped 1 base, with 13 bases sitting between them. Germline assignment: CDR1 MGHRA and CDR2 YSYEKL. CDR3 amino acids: CASSQEPQPPSYEQYF. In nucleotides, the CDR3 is TGCGCCAGCAGCCAAGAGCCACAGCCACCATCCTACGAGCAGTACTTC.

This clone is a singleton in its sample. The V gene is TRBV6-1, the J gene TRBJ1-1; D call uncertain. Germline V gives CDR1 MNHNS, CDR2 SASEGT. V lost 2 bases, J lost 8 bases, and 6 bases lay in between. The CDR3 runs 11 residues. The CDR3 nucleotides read TGTGCCAGCAGTGAAATTTGGGAAGCTTTCTTT. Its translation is CASSEIWEAFF.

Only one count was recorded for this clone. The CDR3 DNA reads TGCGCCAGCAGTGACCCGGGGGGTGAGCAGTTCTTC. Its protein product is CASSDPGGEQFF. The rearrangement joins TRBV10-2 to TRBJ2-1; 7 bases line up with TRBD2. Losses at the gene ends were 3 bases for V and 9 bases for J; bases not matched to a gene: 2. The germline V gene has CDR1 WSHSY and CDR2 SAAADI. The CDR3 has 12 residues.